The clone carrying this T cell receptor (beta chain) was detected only a few times. Antigen unknown. These data originate in a study of early T cells in non-severe SARS-CoV-2 infection. About the research overall: The authors sequenced bulk RNA from unsorted whole blood, leaving chains unpaired.

Trimming took 5 bases from V and 4 from J, leaving 9 bases between them. The CDR3 is 13 amino acids. The germline gives CDR1 SNHLY, CDR2 FYNNEI. Study results and caveats: Reliance on VDJdb matching favored anti-spike CD8 responses; private and CD4 specificities were missed.

The library protocol tagged individual cDNA molecules with unique molecular identifiers. TCRdb redid the calling of the 5' RACE reads with MiXCR, one entry per CDR3 protein. Here the sample spans around 63,000 distinct CDR3 sequences, approximately 6.1% being singletons. This sequence joins TRBV2 and TRBJ1-5; D may be TRBD1 (5 bases). The source was whole blood, collected at baseline. The sequence was obtained from an adult who was a healthcare worker with PCR-confirmed SARS-CoV-2 infection or an uninfected control (not recorded which). The CDR3 bases are TGTGCCAGCAGTCGGGGGGAAAATCAGCCCCAGCATTTT. Translation: CASSRGENQPQHF.